The subject of this entry is one TCR beta chain. Its antigen is as yet unknown. The PCR had 60 Vbeta and 13 Jbeta primers. The repertoire was sequenced with immunoSEQ multiplex PCR; TCRdb's copy has only in-frame clones and lacks some. The data show more than 95,000 clones, 70% to 85% seen once. V lost 1 base and J 5 bases, leaving 14 bases between the germline ends. This CDR3 has 15 amino acids. Germline CDR1 is GTSNPN and CDR2 is SVGIG (reference sequence). The data stem from a study of cytomegalovirus exposure and HLA in healthy donors. Study outcomes and limitations: Donors belonging to an Asian-associated ancestry cluster reportedly showed fewer N-insertions in productive TCRs than the approximately 690-donor mean, according to what a later analysis found. Highest at DRB1 and lowest at HLA-C, TCR association rates differed among HLA loci in a later analysis.

Sequences were obtained from PBMCs. The TCR comes from a woman between 18 and 29 years old in good health and CMV-seropositive. This sequence joins TRBV30 and TRBJ1-4; D is ambiguous. The CDR3 region is CAWSEAGRRNEKLFF. As DNA, the CDR3 is TGTGCCTGGAGTGAAGCGGGCAGGAGGAATGAAAAACTGTTTTTT.